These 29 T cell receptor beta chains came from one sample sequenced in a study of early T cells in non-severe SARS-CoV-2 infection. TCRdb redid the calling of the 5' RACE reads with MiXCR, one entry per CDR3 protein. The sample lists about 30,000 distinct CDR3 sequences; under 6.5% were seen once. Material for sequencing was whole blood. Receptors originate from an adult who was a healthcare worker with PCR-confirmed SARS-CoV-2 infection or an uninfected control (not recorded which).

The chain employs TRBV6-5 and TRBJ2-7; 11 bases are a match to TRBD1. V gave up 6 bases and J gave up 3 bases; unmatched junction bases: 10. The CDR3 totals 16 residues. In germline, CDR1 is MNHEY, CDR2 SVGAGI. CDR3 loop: CASRKEPGTGGYEQYF. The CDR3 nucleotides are TGTGCCAGCAGGAAGGAGCCCGGGACAGGGGGCTACGAGCAGTACTTC.

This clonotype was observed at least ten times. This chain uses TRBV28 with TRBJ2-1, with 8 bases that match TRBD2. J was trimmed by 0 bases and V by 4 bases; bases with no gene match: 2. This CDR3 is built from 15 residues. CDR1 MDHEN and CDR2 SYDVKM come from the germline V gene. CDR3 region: CASSSAGDSYNEQFF. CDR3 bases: TGTGCCAGCAGTTCAGCGGGGGACTCCTACAATGAGCAGTTCTTC.

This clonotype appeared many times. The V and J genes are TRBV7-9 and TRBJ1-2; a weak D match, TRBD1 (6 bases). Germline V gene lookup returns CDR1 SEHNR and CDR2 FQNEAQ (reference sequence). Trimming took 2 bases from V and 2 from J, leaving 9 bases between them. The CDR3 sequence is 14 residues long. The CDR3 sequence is CASSLHRENYGYTF. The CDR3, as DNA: TGTGCCAGCAGCTTACACAGGGAGAACTATGGCTACACCTTC.

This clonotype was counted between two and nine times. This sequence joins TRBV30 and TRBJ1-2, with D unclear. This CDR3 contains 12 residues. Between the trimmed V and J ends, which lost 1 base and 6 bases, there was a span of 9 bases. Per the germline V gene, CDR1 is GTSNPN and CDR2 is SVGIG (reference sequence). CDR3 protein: CAWSGQEDGYTF. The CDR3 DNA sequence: TGTGCCTGGAGTGGGCAGGAGGATGGCTACACCTTC.

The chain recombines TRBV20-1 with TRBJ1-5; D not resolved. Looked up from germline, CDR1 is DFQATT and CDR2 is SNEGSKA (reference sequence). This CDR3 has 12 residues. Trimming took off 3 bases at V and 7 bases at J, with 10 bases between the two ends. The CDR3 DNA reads TGCAGTGCTAGTCGGGGAAACCAGCCCCAGCATTTT. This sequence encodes CSASRGNQPQHF.

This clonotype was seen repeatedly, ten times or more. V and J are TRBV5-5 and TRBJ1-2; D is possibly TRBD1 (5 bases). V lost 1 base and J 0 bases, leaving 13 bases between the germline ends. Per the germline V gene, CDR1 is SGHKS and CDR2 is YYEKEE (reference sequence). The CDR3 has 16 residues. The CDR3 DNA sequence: TGTGCCAGCAGCTTGACGGGGGAGTTAGCTAACTATGGCTACACCTTC. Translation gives CASSLTGELANYGYTF.

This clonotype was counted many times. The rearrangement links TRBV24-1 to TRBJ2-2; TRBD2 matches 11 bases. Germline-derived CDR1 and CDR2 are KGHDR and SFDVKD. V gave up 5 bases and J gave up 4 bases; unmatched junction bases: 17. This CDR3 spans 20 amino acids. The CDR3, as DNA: TGTGCCACCAGTGCCCCGGGACTAGCGGTTCGACACCAAGGCACCGGGGAGCTGTTTTTT. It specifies CATSAPGLAVRHQGTGELFF.

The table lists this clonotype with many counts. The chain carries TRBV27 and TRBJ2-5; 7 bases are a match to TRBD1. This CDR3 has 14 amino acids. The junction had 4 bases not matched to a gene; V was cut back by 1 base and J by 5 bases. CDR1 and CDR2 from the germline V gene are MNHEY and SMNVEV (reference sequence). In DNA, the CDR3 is TGTGCCAGCAGTTTATTCAGACAGGGTGAGACCCAGTACTTC. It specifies CASSLFRQGETQYF.

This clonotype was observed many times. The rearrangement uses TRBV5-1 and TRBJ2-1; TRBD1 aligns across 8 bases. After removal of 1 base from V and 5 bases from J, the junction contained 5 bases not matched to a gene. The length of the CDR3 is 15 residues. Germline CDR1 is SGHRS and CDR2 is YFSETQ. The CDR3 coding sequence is TGCGCCAGCAGCTTGCTCGGGACAGGAGACAATGAGCAGTTCTTC. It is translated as CASSLLGTGDNEQFF.

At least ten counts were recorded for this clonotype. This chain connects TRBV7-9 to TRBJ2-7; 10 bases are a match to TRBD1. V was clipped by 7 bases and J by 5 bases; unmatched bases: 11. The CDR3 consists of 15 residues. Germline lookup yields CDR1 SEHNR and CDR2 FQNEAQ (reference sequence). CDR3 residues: CASTKTGTGVDEQYF. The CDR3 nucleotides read TGTGCCAGCACCAAAACCGGGACAGGGGTCGACGAGCAGTACTTC.

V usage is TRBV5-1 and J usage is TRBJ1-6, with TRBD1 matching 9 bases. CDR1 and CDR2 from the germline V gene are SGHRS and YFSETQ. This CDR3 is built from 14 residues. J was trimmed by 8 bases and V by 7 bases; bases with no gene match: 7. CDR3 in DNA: TGCGCCAGCGGTAGGACAGGGGAAGATTCACCCCTCCACTTT. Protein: CASGRTGEDSPLHF.

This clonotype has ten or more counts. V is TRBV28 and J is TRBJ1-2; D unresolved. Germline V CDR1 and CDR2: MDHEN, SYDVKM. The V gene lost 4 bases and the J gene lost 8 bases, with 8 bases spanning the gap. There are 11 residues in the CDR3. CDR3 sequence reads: CASSYGPGYTF. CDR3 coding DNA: TGTGCCAGCAGTTACGGACCGGGCTACACCTTC.

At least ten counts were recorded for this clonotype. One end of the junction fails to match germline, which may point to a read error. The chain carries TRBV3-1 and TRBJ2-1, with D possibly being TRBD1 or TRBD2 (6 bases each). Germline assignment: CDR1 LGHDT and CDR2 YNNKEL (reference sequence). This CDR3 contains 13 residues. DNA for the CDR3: TGTGCCAGCAGCCAAGATAGTAGAGAAAGGGGGGTCTTC. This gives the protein CASSQDSRERGVF.

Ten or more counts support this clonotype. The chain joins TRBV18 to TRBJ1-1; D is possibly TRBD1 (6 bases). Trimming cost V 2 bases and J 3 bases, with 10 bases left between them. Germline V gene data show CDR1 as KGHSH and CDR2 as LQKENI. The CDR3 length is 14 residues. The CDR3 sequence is CASSPGGAHTEAFF. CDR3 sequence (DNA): TGTGCCAGCTCACCAGGGGGGGCTCACACTGAAGCTTTCTTT.

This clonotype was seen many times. CDR3 in amino acids: CASSPKVEGSGYTF. CDR3 sequence (DNA): TGTGCCAGCAGCCCCAAGGTCGAGGGGTCAGGCTACACCTTC. V usage is TRBV7-6 and J usage is TRBJ1-2; a possible D gene is TRBD1 (5 bases). Trimming removed 5 bases from V and 8 bases from J, with 18 bases in between. CDR3 length: 14 residues. Germline lookup yields CDR1 SGHVS and CDR2 FNYEAQ.

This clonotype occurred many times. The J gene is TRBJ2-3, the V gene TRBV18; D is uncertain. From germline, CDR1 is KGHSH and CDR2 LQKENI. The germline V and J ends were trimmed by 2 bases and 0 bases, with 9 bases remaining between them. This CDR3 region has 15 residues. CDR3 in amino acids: CASSPMADSTDTQYF. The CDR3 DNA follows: TGTGCCAGCTCACCAATGGCCGACAGCACAGATACGCAGTATTTT.

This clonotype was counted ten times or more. The CDR3 is CSAPPPGTSGYNEQFF. CDR3 bases: TGCAGCGCCCCTCCTCCCGGGACTAGCGGGTACAATGAGCAGTTCTTC. The chain couples TRBV29-1 to TRBJ2-1, with 12 nucleotides matching TRBD2. The CDR3 consists of 16 residues. Germline V CDR1 and CDR2: SQVTM, ANQGSEA. The junction had 11 bases not matched to a gene; V was cut back by 7 bases and J by 4 bases.

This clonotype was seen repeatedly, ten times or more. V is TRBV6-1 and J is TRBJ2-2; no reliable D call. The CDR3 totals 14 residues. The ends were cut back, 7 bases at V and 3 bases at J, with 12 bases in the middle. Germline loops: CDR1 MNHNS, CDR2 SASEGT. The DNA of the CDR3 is TGTGCCAGCAACCCGCCTGCGGACACCGGGGAGCTGTTTTTT. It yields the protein CASNPPADTGELFF.

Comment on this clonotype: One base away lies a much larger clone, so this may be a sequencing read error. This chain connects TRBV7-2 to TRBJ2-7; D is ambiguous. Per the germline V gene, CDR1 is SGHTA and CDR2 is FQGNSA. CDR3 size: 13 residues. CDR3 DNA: TGTGTCAGCAGCTTAGGTGGTAGCTACGAGCAGTACTTC. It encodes CVSSLGGSYEQYF.

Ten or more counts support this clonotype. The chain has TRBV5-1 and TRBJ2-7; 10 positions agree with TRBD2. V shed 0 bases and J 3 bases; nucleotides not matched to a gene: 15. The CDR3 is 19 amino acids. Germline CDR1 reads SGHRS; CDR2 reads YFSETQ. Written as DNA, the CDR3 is TGCGCCAGCAGCTTGGGGACCGGGTTCGCACTAGCGGGGAGCTACGAGCAGTACTTC. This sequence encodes CASSLGTGFALAGSYEQYF.

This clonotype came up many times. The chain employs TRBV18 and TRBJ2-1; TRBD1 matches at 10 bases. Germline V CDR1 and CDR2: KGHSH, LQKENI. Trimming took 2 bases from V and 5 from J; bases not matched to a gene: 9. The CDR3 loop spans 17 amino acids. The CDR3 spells CASSPGPGQGFHNEQFF. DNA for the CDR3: TGTGCCAGCTCACCAGGTCCGGGACAGGGGTTTCACAATGAGCAGTTCTTC. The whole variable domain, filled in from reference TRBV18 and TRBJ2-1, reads NAGVMQNPRHLVRRRGQEARLRCSPMKGHSHVYWYRQLPEEGLKFMVYLQKENIIDESGMPKERFSAEFPKEGPSILRIQQVVRGDSAAYFCASSPGPGQGFHNEQFFGPGTRLTVL.

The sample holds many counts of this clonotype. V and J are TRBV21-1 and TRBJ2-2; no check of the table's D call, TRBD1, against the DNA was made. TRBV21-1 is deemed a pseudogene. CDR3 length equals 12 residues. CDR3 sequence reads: CASSPPSGELFF. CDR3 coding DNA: TGTGCCAGCAGCCCCCCCTCCGGGGAGCTGTTTTTT.

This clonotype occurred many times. CDR3 region: CSAYRGSQTSEEQYF. As DNA, the CDR3 is TGCAGTGCCTACCGGGGCAGCCAAACCTCGGAGGAGCAGTACTTC. The J gene is TRBJ2-7, the V gene TRBV20-1, with D perhaps being TRBD1 or TRBD2 (5 bases each). Germline V CDR1 and CDR2: DFQATT, SNEGSKA (reference sequence). Trimming took off 6 bases at V and 7 bases at J, with 25 bases between the two ends. The CDR3 has 15 amino acids.

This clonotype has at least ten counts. CDR3 amino acids: CASSLESPYEQYF. The CDR3 nucleotides are TGCGCCAGCAGCTTGGAAAGCCCCTACGAGCAGTACTTC. The V call is TRBV5-1, the J call TRBJ2-7, with D hard to call. Per the germline V gene, CDR1 is SGHRS and CDR2 is YFSETQ. Trimming cost V 0 bases and J 2 bases, with 6 bases left between them. This CDR3 comprises 13 residues.

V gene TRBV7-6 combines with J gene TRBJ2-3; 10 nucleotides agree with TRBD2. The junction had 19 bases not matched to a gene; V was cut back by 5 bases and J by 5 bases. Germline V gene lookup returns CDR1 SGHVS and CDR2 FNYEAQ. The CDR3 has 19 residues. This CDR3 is CASSLRSSGRAAGGDTQYF. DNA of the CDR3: TGTGCCAGCAGCCTTAGATCGAGCGGGAGGGCCGCGGGAGGAGATACGCAGTATTTT. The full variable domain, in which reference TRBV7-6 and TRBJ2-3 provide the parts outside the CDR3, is GAGVSQSPRYKVTKRGQDVALRCDPISGHVSLYWYRQALGQGPEFLTYFNYEAQQDKSGLPNDRFSAERPEGSISTLTIQRTEQRDSAMYRCASSLRSSGRAAGGDTQYFGPGTRLTVL.

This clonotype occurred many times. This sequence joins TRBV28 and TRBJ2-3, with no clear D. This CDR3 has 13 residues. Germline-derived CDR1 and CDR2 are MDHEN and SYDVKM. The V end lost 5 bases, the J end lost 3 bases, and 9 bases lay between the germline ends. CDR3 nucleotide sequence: TGTGCCAGCAGTCCACCCCAAACAGATACGCAGTATTTT. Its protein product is CASSPPQTDTQYF.

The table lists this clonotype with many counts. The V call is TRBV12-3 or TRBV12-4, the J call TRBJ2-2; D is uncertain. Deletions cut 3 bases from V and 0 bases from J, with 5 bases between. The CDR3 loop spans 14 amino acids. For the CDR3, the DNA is TGTGCCAGCAGTTTGAGCGCGAACACCGGGGAGCTGTTTTTT. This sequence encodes CASSLSANTGELFF.

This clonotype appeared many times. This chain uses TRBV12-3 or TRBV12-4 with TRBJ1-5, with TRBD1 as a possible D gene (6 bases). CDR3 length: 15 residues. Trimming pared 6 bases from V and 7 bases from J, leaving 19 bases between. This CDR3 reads CASSALGQGRQPQHF. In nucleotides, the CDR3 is TGTGCCAGCAGCGCCTTAGGTCAGGGGAGGCAGCCCCAGCATTTT.

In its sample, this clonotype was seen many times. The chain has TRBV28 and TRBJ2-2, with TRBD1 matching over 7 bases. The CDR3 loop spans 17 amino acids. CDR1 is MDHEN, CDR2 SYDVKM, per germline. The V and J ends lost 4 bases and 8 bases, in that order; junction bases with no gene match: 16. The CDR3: CASSSPWTGGSVGELFF. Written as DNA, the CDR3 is TGTGCCAGCAGTTCCCCTTGGACAGGTGGTTCCGTTGGGGAGCTGTTTTTT.